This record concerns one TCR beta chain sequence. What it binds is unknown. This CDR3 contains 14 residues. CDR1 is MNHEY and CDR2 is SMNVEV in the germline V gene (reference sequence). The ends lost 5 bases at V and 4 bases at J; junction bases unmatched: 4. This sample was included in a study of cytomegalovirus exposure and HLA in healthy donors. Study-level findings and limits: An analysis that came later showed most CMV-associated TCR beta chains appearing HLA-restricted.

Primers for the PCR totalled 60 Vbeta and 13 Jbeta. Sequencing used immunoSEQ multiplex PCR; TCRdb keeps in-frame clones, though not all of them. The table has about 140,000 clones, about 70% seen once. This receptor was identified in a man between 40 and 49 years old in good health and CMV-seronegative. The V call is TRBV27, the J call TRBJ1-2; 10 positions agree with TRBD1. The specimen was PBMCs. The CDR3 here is CASSADRGPYGYTF. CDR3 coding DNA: TGTGCCAGCAGTGCCGACAGGGGGCCCTATGGCTACACCTTC.